These 31 T cell receptor beta chains share one sample of origin, sequenced in a study of shared clonotypes between healthy human individuals. Data came from immunoSEQ multiplex PCR; TCRdb stores just in-frame clones and leaves some out. The sample has some 2,100,000 clones, 90% to 96% seen once; the top ten hold approximately 0.13%. The source material was naive CD4+ T cells sorted from blood. Subset denoted: CD45RA+ positively selected. Receptors originate from a young man in good health.

This chain uses TRBV6-6 with TRBJ2-3; TRBD2 is a possible D gene (5 bases). The CDR3 has 11 residues. The V gene lost 2 bases and the J gene lost 9 bases, with 6 bases spanning the gap. The germline CDR1 and CDR2 sequences are MNHNY and SVGAGI (reference sequence). The CDR3 here is CASSYTGTQYF. CDR3 sequence (DNA): TGTGCCAGCAGTTACACGGGAACGCAGTATTTT.

This chain joins TRBV11-2 and TRBJ2-1; D possibly corresponds to TRBD2 (6 bases). Trimming removed 5 bases from V and 8 bases from J, with 13 bases in between. Germline V lookup: CDR1 SGHAT, CDR2 FQNNGV. The CDR3 is made up of 13 amino acids. The CDR3 DNA reads as TGTGCCAGCAGCAGGGGACTCGGGGATGAGCAGTTCTTC. It specifies CASSRGLGDEQFF.

This chain joins TRBV7-9 and TRBJ2-7, with D perhaps TRBD2 (6 bases). The germline gives CDR1 SEHNR, CDR2 FQNEAQ (reference sequence). The CDR3 has 16 residues. Trimming took off 6 bases at V and 1 base at J, with 19 bases between the two ends. The CDR3 DNA reads as TGTGCCAGCAGAGCCGACGGGGGTCAGCGTTCCTACGAGCAGTACTTC. This sequence encodes CASRADGGQRSYEQYF.

The chain combines TRBV6-1 with TRBJ1-3, with a possible D match to TRBD1 (5 bases). Trimming pared 5 bases from V and 4 bases from J, leaving 12 bases between. The CDR3 consists of 14 residues. CDR1 is MNHNS and CDR2 is SASEGT in the germline V gene. The CDR3 DNA is TGTGCCAGCAGTTTACGGGGGGAGGGAAACACCATATATTTT. It yields the protein CASSLRGEGNTIYF.

The V and J genes are TRBV10-3 and TRBJ2-5, with 11 bases aligning to TRBD2. The trim removed 8 bases at V and 11 bases at J, leaving 19 bases unmatched. The CDR3 runs 16 residues. Germline V CDR1 and CDR2: ENHRY, SYGVKD. CDR3 nucleotides: TGTGCCATCGCGAGACAGTTACTAGCGGGAGCTGGTGAGCAGTACTTC. Translated, it gives CAIARQLLAGAGEQYF.

As for this clone: The same CDR3 can be traced to other DNA sequences in this sample. The J gene is TRBJ1-4, the V gene TRBV7-2; D remains unclear. CDR1 and CDR2 (germline): SGHTA, FQGNSA. The V end lost 3 bases, the J end lost 2 bases, and 7 bases lay between the germline ends. This CDR3 has 14 residues. The CDR3 DNA reads TGTGCCAGCAGCTTGGCGGGGACTAATGAAAAACTGTTTTTT. Protein: CASSLAGTNEKLFF. The variable domain in full, with the rest retrieved from reference TRBV7-2 and TRBJ1-4, is GAGVSQSPSNKVTEKGKDVELRCDPISGHTALYWYRQSLGQGLEFLIYFQGNSAPDKSGLPSDRFSAERTGGSVSTLTIQRTQQEDSAVYLCASSLAGTNEKLFFGSGTQLSVL.

Regarding this clone: This same CDR3 is encoded by further DNA sequences in the sample. The chain couples TRBV5-1 to TRBJ2-5; the D gene is possibly TRBD1 (5 bases). This CDR3 contains 14 residues. Per the germline V gene, CDR1 is SGHRS and CDR2 is YFSETQ. Trimming shortened V by 0 bases and J by 4 bases, and 10 bases separated the two germline ends. For the CDR3, the DNA is TGCGCCAGCAGCTTGGGGCAGGGTGGAGAGACCCAGTACTTC. This codes for CASSLGQGGETQYF.

Written as DNA, the CDR3 is TGTGCCAGCAGCCAAGATTCGGGCGGGGGAGTCTACAATGAGCAGTTCTTC. It codes for CASSQDSGGGVYNEQFF. This rearrangement joins TRBV4-2 to TRBJ2-1, with 7 bases lining up with TRBD2. V was clipped by 0 bases and J by 3 bases; unmatched bases: 8. The CDR3 spans 17 residues. Germline values: CDR1 LGHNA, CDR2 YNFKEQ.

The rearrangement uses TRBV5-5 and TRBJ2-7; D is unresolved. Trimming took 0 bases from V and 7 from J, leaving 5 bases between them. This CDR3 region has 11 residues. Germline V gives CDR1 SGHKS, CDR2 YYEKEE (reference sequence). CDR3 sequence: CASSLAREQYF. DNA of the CDR3: TGTGCCAGCAGCTTGGCCCGGGAGCAGTACTTC.

V and J are TRBV4-2 and TRBJ2-3, with D unclear. The V gene lost 3 bases and the J gene lost 6 bases, with 10 bases spanning the gap. CDR1 and CDR2 from the germline V gene are LGHNA and YNFKEQ. This CDR3 has 13 residues. CDR3 coding DNA: TGTGCCAGCAGCCACTTTGCAGCGGATACGCAGTATTTT. The encoded protein is CASSHFAADTQYF.

In nucleotides, the CDR3 is TGTGCCAGCAGGGGGTACACTGAAGCTTTCTTT. It translates to CASRGYTEAFF. The chain couples TRBV6-5 to TRBJ1-1, with D hard to call. Germline V lookup: CDR1 MNHEY, CDR2 SVGAGI. V lost 6 bases and J 3 bases, leaving 5 bases between the germline ends. The CDR3 has 11 amino acids.

The rearrangement links TRBV10-3 to TRBJ2-7; D gene uncertain. The CDR3 covers 12 residues. The ends were cut back, 11 bases at V and 0 bases at J, with 11 bases in the middle. Germline-derived CDR1 and CDR2 are ENHRY and SYGVKD. CDR3 coding DNA: TGTGCCTCACACGGTCTCTCCTACGAGCAGTACTTC. Translating it yields CASHGLSYEQYF.

The rearrangement uses TRBV7-8 and TRBJ2-2; a weak D match, TRBD1 (6 bases). This CDR3 is built from 15 residues. V lost 5 bases, J lost 1 base, and 11 bases lay in between. CDR1 and CDR2 (germline): SGHVS, FQNEAQ. The CDR3 sequence is CASSPWGQNTGELFF. The CDR3 nucleotides read TGTGCCAGCAGCCCCTGGGGACAGAACACCGGGGAGCTGTTTTTT.

The chain couples TRBV10-3 to TRBJ1-4; D might be TRBD1 (6 bases). CDR3 size: 16 residues. The germline V gene has CDR1 ENHRY and CDR2 SYGVKD. With 0 bases removed from V and 7 bases from J, the gap between germline ends came to 15 bases. This CDR3 is CAISESPNRAGEKLFF. The CDR3 region has the DNA TGTGCCATCAGTGAGTCACCCAACAGGGCTGGTGAAAAACTGTTTTTT.

With regard to this clone: This sample includes further DNA sequences coding for the same CDR3. This chain links TRBV2 with TRBJ1-2; D is unclear. Germline lookup yields CDR1 SNHLY and CDR2 FYNNEI. V was cut by 6 bases and J by 0 bases, with 8 bases left in between. This CDR3 has 13 residues. This CDR3 reads CASRGDSNYGYTF. The CDR3 region has the DNA TGTGCCAGCAGGGGAGATTCTAACTATGGCTACACCTTC.

About this clone itself: The sample has other DNA sequences that encode this CDR3 too. The CDR3 nucleotides read TGTGCCAGCTCACCACCAGGGGGCCGGGCTAACTATGGCTACACCTTC. It encodes CASSPPGGRANYGYTF. The V and J genes are TRBV18 and TRBJ1-2, with 7 bases aligning to TRBD1. This CDR3 contains 16 residues. The ends lost 0 bases at V and 0 bases at J; junction bases unmatched: 4. Germline CDR1 and CDR2: KGHSH and LQKENI.

V gene TRBV9 combines with J gene TRBJ2-2, with TRBD2 matching over 14 bases. CDR1 and CDR2 from the germline V gene are SGDLS and YYNGEE. The junction had 5 bases not matched to a gene; V was cut back by 1 base and J by 6 bases. CDR3 size: 17 residues. The CDR3 here is CASSVRTSGRMSGELFF. CDR3 coding DNA: TGTGCCAGCAGCGTAAGGACTAGCGGGAGGATGTCCGGGGAGCTGTTTTTT.

The gene calls are TRBV5-1 and TRBJ1-3; TRBD1 might be the D (6 bases). Trimming removed 0 bases from V and 6 bases from J, with 13 bases in between. The germline CDR1 and CDR2 sequences are SGHRS and YFSETQ. The CDR3 contains 15 residues. CDR3 sequence (DNA): TGCGCCAGCAGCTTGGGACAGGTTAAAGAAAACACCATATATTTT. It encodes CASSLGQVKENTIYF. The variable domain in full, completed from reference TRBV5-1 and TRBJ1-3, reads KAGVTQTPRYLIKTRGQQVTLSCSPISGHRSVSWYQQTPGQGLQFLFEYFSETQRNKGNFPGRFSGRQFSNSRSEMNVSTLELGDSALYLCASSLGQVKENTIYFGEGSWLTVV.

V gene TRBV7-3 combines with J gene TRBJ2-7, with a tentative D call TRBD2 (5 bases). This CDR3 has 15 amino acids. Trimming stripped 1 base from V and 2 bases from J, with 12 bases between. Germline CDR1 is SGHTA and CDR2 is FQGTGA. The CDR3 loop reads CASSLRGGVTYEQYF. The CDR3 nucleotides read TGTGCCAGCAGCTTAAGAGGAGGAGTAACCTACGAGCAGTACTTC.

This sequence joins TRBV18 and TRBJ2-5; D is unresolved. This CDR3 region has 13 residues. Trimming shortened V by 0 bases and J by 6 bases, and 8 bases separated the two germline ends. Germline V CDR1 and CDR2: KGHSH, LQKENI. The CDR3 nucleotides read TGTGCCAGCTCACCACCCGGCCTGCAGACCCAGTACTTC. Translation gives CASSPPGLQTQYF.

As concerns this clone: The sample contains more than one DNA sequence encoding this CDR3. V usage is TRBV18 and J usage is TRBJ2-5; 7 bases agree with TRBD2. Germline CDR1 and CDR2: KGHSH and LQKENI. The V and J ends lost 3 bases and 5 bases, in that order; junction bases with no gene match: 3. The CDR3 contains 13 residues. The CDR3 sequence: CASSPGLVETQYF. As DNA, the CDR3 is TGTGCCAGCTCACCTGGACTAGTGGAGACCCAGTACTTC.

The gene calls are TRBV19 and TRBJ2-6, with D hard to call. Trimming cost V 4 bases and J 0 bases, with 7 bases left between them. CDR3 length: 15 amino acids. Per the germline V gene, CDR1 is LNHDA and CDR2 is SQIVND (reference sequence). In DNA, the CDR3 is TGTGCCAGTAGTAAATACAGCTCTGGGGCCAACGTCCTGACTTTC. Its translation: CASSKYSSGANVLTF.

This clone has more than one count but fewer than ten. CDR3: CASSPSIVEKLFF. The CDR3 bases are TGTGCCAGCAGCCCATCCATTGTTGAGAAACTGTTTTTT. The chain employs TRBV7-8 and TRBJ1-4, with D unresolved. This CDR3 is 13 amino acids long. V shed 5 bases and J shed 11 bases, with 15 bases lying between them. Germline CDR1 is SGHVS and CDR2 is FQNEAQ.

The chain uses TRBV5-5 and TRBJ1-5; 7 nucleotides match TRBD1. The CDR3 length is 15 residues. After removal of 4 bases from V and 1 base from J, the junction contained 5 bases not matched to a gene. Germline V CDR1 and CDR2: SGHKS, YYEKEE (reference sequence). The CDR3 spells CASSAQGLSNQPQHF. DNA of the CDR3: TGTGCCAGCAGCGCACAGGGGCTGAGCAATCAGCCCCAGCATTTT. Combining the CDR3 with reference TRBV5-5 and TRBJ1-5 gives the whole variable domain DAGVTQSPTHLIKTRGQQVTLRCSPISGHKSVSWYQQVLGQGPQFIFQYYEKEERGRGNFPDRFSARQFPNYSSELNVNALLLGDSALYLCASSAQGLSNQPQHFGDGTRLSIL.

This clone occurred once. This chain joins TRBV11-3 and TRBJ2-7; no reliable D call. Trimming took 5 bases from V and 7 from J, leaving 24 bases between them. The CDR3 totals 16 residues. CDR1 is SGHNT and CDR2 is YENEEA in the germline V gene. Here the CDR3 DNA reads TGTGCCAGCAGCCCCCCGGGTGGGTGCCTTCTCTTAGAGCAGTACTTC. Translation: CASSPPGGCLLLEQYF.

Points on this clone: The same CDR3 arises from other DNA sequences in this sample as well. The CDR3 coding sequence is TGTGCCAGCAGTTTGGGGCAGGGAGGTCAGCCCCAGCATTTT. Protein: CASSLGQGGQPQHF. The genes are TRBV6-5 and TRBJ1-5; D possibly corresponds to TRBD1 (5 bases). V lost 4 bases, J lost 6 bases, and 13 bases lay in between. The CDR3 sequence is 14 residues long. Looked up from germline, CDR1 is MNHEY and CDR2 is SVGAGI.

This rearrangement joins TRBV25-1 to TRBJ2-1; D possibly corresponds to TRBD1 (5 bases). Germline V lookup: CDR1 MGHDK, CDR2 SYGVNS. V was clipped by 6 bases and J by 5 bases, with 17 bases between them. This CDR3 spans 15 amino acids. CDR3 sequence: CASRGAALGDNEQFF. In nucleotides, the CDR3 is TGTGCCAGCAGAGGGGCGGCACTTGGGGACAATGAGCAGTTCTTC.

This clone appeared once. The chain joins TRBV5-1 to TRBJ1-2; no firm D call. Looked up from germline, CDR1 is SGHRS and CDR2 is YFSETQ. Trimming left V 4 bases short and J 4 bases short, with 17 bases between. The CDR3 contains 15 residues. CDR3 region: CASSPIEGGVYGYTF. For the CDR3, the DNA is TGCGCCAGCAGCCCTATCGAAGGTGGAGTCTATGGCTACACCTTC.

The V gene is TRBV7-9, the J gene TRBJ2-7, with 9 bases fitting TRBD1. The CDR3 has 15 amino acids. Trimming cost V 6 bases and J 1 base; bases outside gene matches: 7. CDR1 is SEHNR and CDR2 is FQNEAQ in the germline V gene (reference sequence). The CDR3 coding sequence is TGTGCCAGCAGGTTGGGACAGGGCTTATCCTACGAGCAGTACTTC. This encodes CASRLGQGLSYEQYF.

This clone was picked up one time. The V call is TRBV29-1, the J call TRBJ2-3; TRBD2 matches at 11 bases. Germline CDR1 and CDR2: SQVTM and ANQGSEA. The CDR3 extends over 15 amino acids. V lost 7 bases and J lost 2; bases outside the gene matches: 8. This CDR3 reads CSGTSGRGVTDTQYF. In nucleotides, the CDR3 is TGCAGCGGAACTAGCGGGAGAGGTGTCACAGATACGCAGTATTTT.

On this clone itself: This sample includes further DNA sequences coding for the same CDR3. The chain combines TRBV5-1 with TRBJ1-1; D gene unclear. From germline, CDR1 is SGHRS and CDR2 YFSETQ. V shed 4 bases and J shed 5 bases, with 12 bases lying between them. The CDR3 runs to 13 residues. CDR3 sequence: CASSLGQATEAFF. Written as DNA, the CDR3 is TGCGCCAGCAGCCTAGGCCAGGCGACTGAAGCTTTCTTT.